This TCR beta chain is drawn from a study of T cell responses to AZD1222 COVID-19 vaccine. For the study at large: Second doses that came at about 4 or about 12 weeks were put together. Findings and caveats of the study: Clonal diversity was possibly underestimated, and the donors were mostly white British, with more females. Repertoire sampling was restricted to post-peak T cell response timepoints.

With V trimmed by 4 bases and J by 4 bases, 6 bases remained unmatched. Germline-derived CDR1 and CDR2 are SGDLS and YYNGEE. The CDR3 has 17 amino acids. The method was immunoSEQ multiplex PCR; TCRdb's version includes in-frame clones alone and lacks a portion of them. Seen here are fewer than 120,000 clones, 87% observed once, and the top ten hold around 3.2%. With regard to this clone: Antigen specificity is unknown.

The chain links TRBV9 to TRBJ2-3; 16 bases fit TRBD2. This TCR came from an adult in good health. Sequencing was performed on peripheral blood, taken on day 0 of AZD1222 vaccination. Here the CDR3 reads CASSPPGTSGRADTQYF. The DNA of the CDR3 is TGTGCCAGCAGCCCCCCTGGGACTAGCGGGAGGGCAGATACGCAGTATTTT. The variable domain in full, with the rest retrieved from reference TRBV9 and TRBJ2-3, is DSGVTQTPKHLITATGQRVTLRCSPRSGDLSVYWYQQSLDQGLQFLIQYYNGEERAKGNILERFSAQQFPDLHSELNLSSLELGDSALYFCASSPPGTSGRADTQYFGPGTRLTVL.